This T cell receptor (beta chain) was obtained from a study of blood T cell repertoires in COVID-19. Across the whole study: The samples span acute and convalescent COVID-19 from the United States, Italy and Spain. Sources were T cells, B-cell-depleted T cells, or PBMCs; the material itself was cDNA or gDNA.

As handled by the study authors: Nucleated cell number was recorded as an estimate derived from reference gene primer amplification. Data came from immunoSEQ multiplex PCR; TCRdb stores just in-frame clones and leaves some out. That table supplies the V and J calls and clone size; D and trimming were determined from the DNA. The table has about 200,000 clones, 70% to 85% seen once. CDR1 is KGHSH and CDR2 is LQKENI in the germline V gene. V dropped 1 base and J dropped 6; count of bases not matched to a gene: 5. The CDR3 runs 15 residues. This receptor was identified in a man in his fifties or sixties who had recovered from COVID-19. Sequencing was carried out using peripheral blood. This chain uses TRBV18 with TRBJ2-2; TRBD1 matches at 7 bases. The CDR3 sequence is CASSPQGAAAGELFF. CDR3 bases: TGTGCCAGCTCACCACAGGGGGCAGCGGCCGGGGAGCTGTTTTTT.